This T cell receptor (beta chain) was captured by sequencing in a study of blood T cell repertoires in COVID-19. Across the study: T cells, B-cell-depleted T cells, or PBMCs provided the cDNA or gDNA that served as material.

The CDR3 extends over 15 amino acids. V was clipped by 1 base and J by 5 bases, with 15 bases between them. Germline CDR1 reads SGHVS; CDR2 reads FNYEAQ. The table came from immunoSEQ multiplex PCR; TCRdb's copy has only in-frame clones and leaves some out. Of about 150,000 clones listed, about 82% are singletons. Patients at the Seattle site were enrolled during active infection and followed longitudinally. This chain joins TRBV7-6 and TRBJ2-7; TRBD1 might be the D (5 bases). Sequencing used peripheral blood. This sequence originates from a woman aged 80 or older with COVID-19, enrolled during active disease. Here the CDR3 reads CASSLERRDRNEQYF. CDR3 nucleotides: TGTGCCAGCAGCTTAGAACGCAGGGATCGAAACGAGCAGTACTTC.